The next 28 T cell receptor beta chains were all read from a single sample in a study of CD8+CD57+ T cells in acquired aplastic anemia. Genomic DNA templated the TCR beta VDJ and CDR3 profiling. Using its own MiXCR run on the reads, TCRdb lists one record per CDR3 protein. The sample includes about 150,000 distinct CDR3 sequences, roughly 45% of them seen just once. Patients selected for sequencing had displayed CD8+CD57+ cell expansion by flow cytometry. Sequenced input: sorted CD4+, CD8+, or CD8+CD57+ T cells (not recorded which) from PBMCs. Receptor source: a human donor with aplastic anemia.

The chain couples TRBV7-4 to TRBJ2-3; 7 bases line up with TRBD2. This CDR3 contains 13 residues. In germline, CDR1 is SGHVT, CDR2 SQSDAQ. V shed 6 bases and J 5 bases; nucleotides not matched to a gene: 5. The CDR3 region is CASRMASGDTQYF. As DNA, the CDR3 is TGTGCCAGCAGGATGGCTAGCGGAGATACGCAGTATTTT.

The V gene is TRBV9, the J gene TRBJ1-1; D gene unclear. The V end was cut by 4 bases, the J end by 0 bases, with 10 bases between. Germline V gene lookup returns CDR1 SGDLS and CDR2 YYNGEE. The CDR3 length is 14 residues. CDR3 sequence (DNA): TGTGCCAGCAGCAAAGCGGGAGTGAACACTGAAGCTTTCTTT. Translating it yields CASSKAGVNTEAFF.

This clonotype was seen ten or more times. This sequence joins TRBV4-1 and TRBJ1-1; TRBD1 matches 7 bases. Trimming took 1 base from V and 6 from J; bases not matched to a gene: 8. The length of the CDR3 is 15 residues. Germline lookup yields CDR1 MGHRA and CDR2 YSYEKL. This CDR3 is CASSQGTTGWAEAFF. Here the CDR3 DNA reads TGCGCCAGCAGCCAAGGCACGACAGGGTGGGCTGAAGCTTTCTTT.

Notes on this clonotype: A much larger clone lies one base from this, so it may be a read error. V gene TRBV6-1 combines with J gene TRBJ1-2, with 7 bases matching TRBD1. Looked up from germline, CDR1 is MNHNS and CDR2 is SASEGT. This CDR3 contains 14 residues. The CDR3 protein is CAGSRYRQGYGYTF. The CDR3 nucleotides read TGTGCCGGCAGTCGATATAGACAGGGCTATGGCTACACCTTC.

This clonotype was counted ten times or more. The genes are TRBV5-1 and TRBJ2-7, with D perhaps assigned TRBD1 or TRBD2 (6 bases each). Trimming took off 0 bases at V and 4 bases at J, with 11 bases between the two ends. From germline, CDR1 is SGHRS and CDR2 YFSETQ. This CDR3 is 14 amino acids long. This CDR3 is CASSLGGAWYEQYF. The CDR3 region has the DNA TGCGCCAGCAGCTTGGGGGGGGCTTGGTACGAGCAGTACTTC. The variable domain in full, with the rest retrieved from reference TRBV5-1 and TRBJ2-7, is KAGVTQTPRYLIKTRGQQVTLSCSPISGHRSVSWYQQTPGQGLQFLFEYFSETQRNKGNFPGRFSGRQFSNSRSEMNVSTLELGDSALYLCASSLGGAWYEQYFGPGTRLTVT.

This clonotype showed up many times. V is TRBV5-1 and J is TRBJ1-4; no firm D call. V lost 8 bases and J 3 bases, leaving 14 bases between the germline ends. CDR3 length: 14 residues. CDR1 and CDR2 from the germline V gene are SGHRS and YFSETQ. CDR3 sequence reads: CASSTSSSNEKLFF. CDR3 in DNA: TGCGCCAGTAGTACGAGCAGCTCTAATGAAAAACTGTTTTTT.

In this sample, this clonotype turned up a few times. The chain combines TRBV18 with TRBJ2-5; TRBD2 agrees at 9 bases. J gave up 5 bases and V 0 bases, and 4 bases lay outside the gene matches. The CDR3 has 15 residues. The germline CDR1 and CDR2 sequences are KGHSH and LQKENI. In DNA, the CDR3 is TGTGCCAGCTCACCACCGGGGACTAGCATGGAGACCCAGTACTTC. Protein: CASSPPGTSMETQYF.

This clonotype was detected only once. This sequence joins TRBV25-1 and TRBJ2-3; 11 bases match TRBD1. J gave up 0 bases and V 10 bases, and 6 bases lay outside the gene matches. From germline, CDR1 is MGHDK and CDR2 SYGVNS. This CDR3 comprises 15 residues. In DNA, the CDR3 is TGTGCCACCCTGGACAGGGGGCGTAGCACAGATACGCAGTATTTT. Translated, it gives CATLDRGRSTDTQYF.

The J gene is TRBJ2-2, the V gene TRBV24-1; 7 bases align to TRBD2. This CDR3 spans 15 amino acids. Germline V gene lookup returns CDR1 KGHDR and CDR2 SFDVKD. V shed 3 bases, J shed 5 bases, and the junction held 5 bases outside the gene matches. This CDR3 is CATSDNAGVTGELFF. The DNA for the CDR3 is TGTGCCACCAGTGATAATGCGGGGGTGACCGGGGAGCTGTTTTTT.

J is TRBJ2-7 and V is TRBV2, with 12 bases that match TRBD2. After removal of 5 bases from V and 7 bases from J, the junction contained 6 bases not matched to a gene. CDR1 SNHLY and CDR2 FYNNEI come from the germline V gene. This CDR3 comprises 14 residues. The CDR3 spells CASSFGLAGREQYV. The CDR3 region has the DNA TGTGCCAGCAGTTTTGGACTAGCGGGAAGAGAGCAGTACGTC.

Comments on this clonotype: The junction shows a germline mismatch at one end, possibly a read error. The chain is built from TRBV24-1 and TRBJ1-2, with D perhaps TRBD1 (5 bases). This CDR3 is 14 amino acids long. CDR1 KGHDR and CDR2 SFDVKD come from the germline V gene. The DNA for the CDR3 is TGTGCCAGCAGTGAAAACAGGCCAGGCTCTGGAAACACCTTC. It codes for CASSENRPGSGNTF.

This chain uses TRBV15 with TRBJ2-3; 16 nucleotides line up with TRBD2. Germline V gene sequence: CDR1 LNHNV, CDR2 YYDKDF (reference sequence). J lost 4 bases, V lost 4 bases, and 11 bases had no gene match. The CDR3 consists of 19 residues. CDR3 nucleotides: TGTGCCACCAGCACGGGACTAGCGGGGGGGCCAGTTTTGGCAGATACGCAGTATTTT. Encoded protein: CATSTGLAGGPVLADTQYF.

The chain combines TRBV2 with TRBJ2-5, with D possibly being TRBD1 (5 bases). The CDR3 has 13 residues. V lost 10 bases to trimming and J lost 11 bases, with 23 bases between them. Germline values: CDR1 SNHLY, CDR2 FYNNEI. As DNA, the CDR3 is TGTGCCACCCGTAGAACCTCCCCCCGACAGCAGTACTTC. This sequence encodes CATRRTSPRQQYF.

This chain links TRBV24-1 with TRBJ1-2; the D is unclear. CDR1 and CDR2 from the germline V gene are KGHDR and SFDVKD. V gave up 4 bases and J gave up 7 bases, with 15 bases separating them. The CDR3 spans 14 residues. CDR3 in amino acids: CATSDPPDSAGYTF. CDR3 nucleotide sequence: TGTGCCACCAGTGACCCTCCTGACTCGGCTGGCTACACCTTC.

As concerns this clonotype: A much larger clonotype is one base distant, so this may be a read error. V and J are TRBV4-2 and TRBJ2-5; 8 bases map to TRBD2. The last part of the DNA fits TRBJ2-7 better; the J call may be wrong. CDR1 and CDR2 (germline): LGHNA, YNFKEQ. The CDR3 has 15 residues. The DNA of the CDR3 is TGTGCCAGCAGCCAAGTAGCGGGGAGGGGGTACGAGCAGTACTTC. Its translation: CASSQVAGRGYEQYF.

With respect to this clonotype: The junction does not match germline at one end; this may be a read error. The chain links TRBV11-2 to TRBJ2-4, with 8 bases matching TRBD1. Germline V gene data show CDR1 as SGHAT and CDR2 as FQNNGV. The CDR3 contains 14 residues. This CDR3 is CVSSLHRGKNIQYF. The CDR3 DNA reads as TGTGTCAGCAGCTTGCACAGGGGGAAAAACATTCAGTACTTC.

V is TRBV20-1 and J is TRBJ1-1, with a weak D call TRBD1 (5 bases). Trimming pared 5 bases from V and 2 bases from J, leaving 15 bases between. The CDR3 covers 14 residues. In germline, CDR1 is DFQATT, CDR2 SNEGSKA (reference sequence). CDR3 residues: CSAPRGTANTEAFF. The CDR3 DNA follows: TGCAGTGCTCCCCGTGGGACGGCTAACACTGAAGCTTTCTTT.

This sequence joins TRBV19 and TRBJ2-5; 13 bases align to TRBD2. V shed 6 bases and J 3 bases; nucleotides not matched to a gene: 10. Germline V gene lookup returns CDR1 LNHDA and CDR2 SQIVND (reference sequence). The CDR3 loop spans 17 amino acids. The DNA for the CDR3 is TGTGCCAGTAGCCTCACTGTTGGGACTAGCGGGGAAGAGACCCAGTACTTC. Residues: CASSLTVGTSGEETQYF. Full variable domain (rest looked up from reference TRBV19 and TRBJ2-5): DGGITQSPKYLFRKEGQNVTLSCEQNLNHDAMYWYRQDPGQGLRLIYYSQIVNDFQKGDIAEGYSVSREKKESFPLTVTSAQKNPTAFYLCASSLTVGTSGEETQYFGPGTRLLVL.

This clonotype appeared once. An end of the junction does not agree with germline; a read error may underlie this. The chain has TRBV5-1 and TRBJ2-7; 8 nucleotides align to TRBD1. The germline V gene has CDR1 SGHRS and CDR2 YFSETQ. The CDR3 length is 14 residues. The CDR3 DNA reads TGCCCCAGCAGCAGGGGGCATCTCCCCTACGAGCAGTACTTC. Translated, it gives CPSSRGHLPYEQYF.

The V gene is TRBV7-9, the J gene TRBJ2-7, with 7 bases that match TRBD2. The germline V gene encodes CDR1 SEHNR and CDR2 FQNEAQ (reference sequence). This CDR3 is 13 amino acids long. J gave up 7 bases and V 3 bases, and 6 bases lay outside the gene matches. As DNA, the CDR3 is TGTGCCAGCAGCTTCGGGGACTACAATGAGCAGTACGTC. Its protein product is CASSFGDYNEQYV.

The genes are TRBV24-1 and TRBJ1-2, with a possible D match to TRBD1 (6 bases). Germline V lookup: CDR1 KGHDR, CDR2 SFDVKD. This CDR3 spans 16 amino acids. Between the trimmed V and J ends, which lost 7 bases and 5 bases, there was a span of 22 bases. CDR3 nucleotides: TGTGCCACCAGCCAGGGGAAAGGAAACACCATATATGGCTACACCTTC. It translates to CATSQGKGNTIYGYTF.

The chain links TRBV10-3 to TRBJ2-3; 13 bases align to TRBD2. Germline assignment: CDR1 ENHRY and CDR2 SYGVKD. V shed 6 bases, J shed 4 bases, and the junction held 1 base outside the gene matches. CDR3 length: 14 residues. CDR3 DNA: TGTGCCATCAGCGGGACTAGCGGGGCAGATACGCAGTATTTT. Translating it yields CAISGTSGADTQYF.

The CDR3 DNA follows: TGTGCCAGCAGCTTAGCTGAACAGACTACGCAGTATTTT. Its protein is CASSLAEQTTQYF. This sequence joins TRBV7-8 and TRBJ2-3; D is unresolved. V was clipped by 0 bases and J by 8 bases, with 9 bases between them. Germline CDR1 is SGHVS and CDR2 is FQNEAQ. The CDR3 is 13 residues long. The complete variable domain, with remaining parts taken from reference TRBV7-8 and TRBJ2-3, reads GAGVSQSPRYKVAKRGQDVALRCDPISGHVSLFWYQQALGQGPEFLTYFQNEAQLDKSGLPSDRFFAERPEGSVSTLKIQRTQQEDSAVYLCASSLAEQTTQYFGPGTRLTVL.

This clonotype was counted a single time. The V gene is TRBV10-3, the J gene TRBJ1-3, with D perhaps matching TRBD1 (5 bases). Germline-derived CDR1 and CDR2 are ENHRY and SYGVKD. This CDR3 contains 12 residues. Between the trimmed V and J ends, which lost 11 bases and 8 bases, there was a span of 16 bases. CDR3 nucleotide sequence: TGTGCCGTATTAAAGGGAGGGGACACCATATATTTT. Translating gives CAVLKGGDTIYF.

By share of the sample, this clonotype is medium-sized. The rearrangement uses TRBV7-2 and TRBJ1-2; D unclear. The CDR3 loop spans 12 amino acids. V was cut by 9 bases and J by 5 bases, with 13 bases left in between. Germline V gene lookup returns CDR1 SGHTA and CDR2 FQGNSA. This CDR3 reads CASTQAQYGYTF. CDR3 nucleotide sequence: TGTGCCAGTACCCAAGCACAGTATGGCTACACCTTC.

At least ten counts were recorded for this clonotype. The chain uses TRBV6-1 and TRBJ1-5; possible D gene TRBD1, 5 bases. Germline lookup yields CDR1 MNHNS and CDR2 SASEGT. The CDR3 covers 13 residues. V was pared by 6 bases and J by 5 bases, with 11 bases between. The DNA for the CDR3 is TGTGCCAGCAGCCAGCCGGGGGATCAGCCCCAGCATTTT. Its translation is CASSQPGDQPQHF.

The gene calls are TRBV29-1 and TRBJ2-5; the match to TRBD2 covers 7 bases. The ends lost 7 bases at V and 5 bases at J; junction bases unmatched: 10. This CDR3 region has 13 residues. Germline values: CDR1 SQVTM, CDR2 ANQGSEA. For the CDR3, the DNA is TGCAGCGCCGATGTAGCGGGCGGGGAGACCCAGTACTTC. Protein product: CSADVAGGETQYF. Complete variable domain (other parts from reference TRBV29-1 and TRBJ2-5): SAVISQKPSRDICQRGTSLTIQCQVDSQVTMMFWYRQQPGQSLTLIATANQGSEATYESGFVIDKFPISRPNLTFSTLTVSNMSPEDSSIYLCSADVAGGETQYFGPGTRLLVL.

This clonotype was seen just once. One end of the junction fails to match germline, which may point to a read error. The J gene is TRBJ1-5, the V gene TRBV5-1; maybe TRBD1 (6 bases). The germline V gene has CDR1 SGHRS and CDR2 YFSETQ. The CDR3 sequence is 14 residues long. The CDR3 sequence: CVSSLTGFDQPQHF. The CDR3 DNA reads as TGCGTCAGCAGTCTCACAGGGTTCGATCAGCCCCAGCATTTT. The complete variable domain, with remaining parts taken from reference TRBV5-1 and TRBJ1-5, reads KAGVTQTPRYLIKTRGQQVTLSCSPISGHRSVSWYQQTPGQGLQFLFEYFSETQRNKGNFPGRFSGRQFSNSRSEMNVSTLELGDSALYLCVSSLTGFDQPQHFGDGTRLSIL.